These T cell receptor beta chains were read from a single sample in a study of T cell responses to AZD1222 COVID-19 vaccine. The protocol was immunoSEQ multiplex PCR, while the TCRdb copy is restricted to in-frame clones and leaves out a portion. The sample gives about 78,000 clones, about nine tenths of which show up once; approximately 3.2% is in the top ten. Material: peripheral blood, obtained 28 days after the second AZD1222 dose. These receptor sequences come from an adult who received the AZD1222 COVID-19 vaccine. Both conserved end residues are trimmed from each CDR3.

TRBV5-6	ASSLYLGGTQY
TRBV10-2	ASSDFSRGDTQY
TRBV9	ASSVAGGVWDPNGYT
TRBV24-1	ATSDGLGSSYNEQF
TRBV11-3	ASSFWTSGRNEQF
TRBV11-2	ASSLMFGLAGVGQF
TRBV6-1	ASSEDADRAFQPQH
TRBV28	ASGLAGGGNEQF
TRBV30	AWRRDTNTEAF
TRBV18	ASSDRGTWADTQY
TRBV25-1	ASSDTRSNQPQH
TRBV7-6	ASSLESRSNYGYT
TRBV5-4	ASSELAGGSNEQF
TRBV7-6	ASSLGASGIFREQF
TRBV19	ASRLGQTHQETQY
TRBV6-5	AWGGLETQY
TRBV24-1	ATSDTGSYEQY
TRBV7-9	ASSLGGHNQPQH